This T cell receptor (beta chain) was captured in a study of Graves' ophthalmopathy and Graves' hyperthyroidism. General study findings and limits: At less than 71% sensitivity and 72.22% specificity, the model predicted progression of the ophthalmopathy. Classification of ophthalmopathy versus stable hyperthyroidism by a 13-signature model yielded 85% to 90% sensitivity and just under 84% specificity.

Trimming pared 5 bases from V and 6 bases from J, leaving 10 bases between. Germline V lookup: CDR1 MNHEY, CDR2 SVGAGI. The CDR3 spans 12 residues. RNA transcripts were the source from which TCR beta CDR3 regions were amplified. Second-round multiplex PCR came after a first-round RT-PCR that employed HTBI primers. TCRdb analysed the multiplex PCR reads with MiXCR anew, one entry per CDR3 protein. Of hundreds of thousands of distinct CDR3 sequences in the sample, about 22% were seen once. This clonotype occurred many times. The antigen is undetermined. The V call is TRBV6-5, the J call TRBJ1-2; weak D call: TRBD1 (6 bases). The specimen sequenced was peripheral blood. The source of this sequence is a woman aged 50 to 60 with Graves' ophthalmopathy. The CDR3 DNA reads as TGTGCCAGCAGTCCCCAGGGGAATGGCTACACCTTC. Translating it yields CASSPQGNGYTF.